This is a list of T cell receptor beta chains from one sample in a study of OX40 agonist ivuxolimab in advanced cancers. Produced via immunoSEQ multiplex PCR; TCRdb's table is partial and in-frame only. The data contain around 15,000 clones, around 81% of them singletons. The sample here was CD4+ or CD8+ T cells sorted from blood, taken in a trial of the OX40 agonist ivuxolimab. These receptors were taken from an adult with an advanced solid tumor such as melanoma, head and neck, liver or kidney cancer. Both conserved end residues are part of each CDR3. Fields, in order: D gene, clone size, J gene, CDR3 length, V gene, CDR3 DNA, CDR3 protein. D genes are given only for firm matches. Clone size appears in some rows only: once, few, many, or a class for an expanded clone.

>TRBD2|NA|TRBJ2-1|15|TRBV19
TGTGCCAGTAGGGTAGCGGGATCGACTTACAATGAGCAGTTCTTC
CASRVAGSTYNEQFF
>NA|once|TRBJ2-7|12|TRBV29-1
TGCAGCGCCACTGGGGCAGGGCGCGAGCAGTACTTC
CSATGAGREQYF
>NA|NA|TRBJ2-7|14|TRBV4-3
TGCGCCAGCAGCCAAGATTGGGGGTACTACGAGCAGTACTTC
CASSQDWGYYEQYF
>NA|NA|TRBJ2-7|16|TRBV4-3
TGCGCCAGCAGCCAAGATAGAGGGGGGAGGGCCTTCGAGCAGTACTTC
CASSQDRGGRAFEQYF
>TRBD2|NA|TRBJ2-3|14|TRBV6-6
TGTGCCAGCACCCGGACTAGCGGCACAGATACGCAGTATTTT
CASTRTSGTDTQYF
>NA|once|TRBJ2-7|13|TRBV5-6
TGTGCCAGCAGCTTGGGCCCTTGGAGCGAGCAGTACTTC
CASSLGPWSEQYF
>NA|NA|TRBJ2-1|13|TRBV2
TGTGCCAACAGTGCAGGTGGGGGGAATGAGCAGTTCTTC
CANSAGGGNEQFF
>NA|once|TRBJ1-5|13|TRBV7-9
TGTGCCAGCAGCGGCGAGGGCCGCTTGCCCCAGCATTTT
CASSGEGRLPQHF
>TRBD1|NA|TRBJ1-2|17|TRBV5-6
TGTGCCAGCAGCACCCGGGACAGGAGGGTGGGGACCTATGGCTACACCTTC
CASSTRDRRVGTYGYTF
>NA|once|TRBJ2-7|13|TRBV19
TGTGCCAGCTCGATGGGACAAAACTACGAGCAGTACTTC
CASSMGQNYEQYF
>NA|NA|TRBJ2-7|15|TRBV6-1
TGTGCCAGCAGTGAAGGGTCCGGGGAGCGATACGAGCAGTACTTC
CASSEGSGERYEQYF
>NA|NA|TRBJ2-1|10|TRBV7-8
TGTGCCAGCAGCGGGGATGAGCAGTTCTTC
CASSGDEQFF
>NA|NA|TRBJ2-2|15|TRBV5-1
TGCGCCAGCAGCTTGCAGGGGTCCGGCACCGGGGAGCTGTTTTTT
CASSLQGSGTGELFF
>NA|NA|TRBJ1-5|15|TRBV10-3
TGTGCCACCAGCCCCAACGATTATAGCAATCAGCCCCAGCATTTT
CATSPNDYSNQPQHF
>TRBD1|NA|TRBJ1-1|13|TRBV19
TGTGCCAGTAGTTCGGACAGGGGAACTGAAGCTTTCTTT
CASSSDRGTEAFF
>TRBD2|NA|TRBJ2-1|12|TRBV5-1
TGCGCCAGCAGCTTCGGGGGGAACGAGCAGTTCTTC
CASSFGGNEQFF
>TRBD1|NA|TRBJ2-3|17|TRBV28
TGTGCCAGCAGTTTATCTTTCTCCACAGGGGGCACAGATACGCAGTATTTT
CASSLSFSTGGTDTQYF
>NA|NA|TRBJ2-7|13|TRBV9
TGTGCCAGCAGCGTAACCAGGGCGGGCGAGCAGTACTTC
CASSVTRAGEQYF
>NA|NA|TRBJ2-5|14|TRBV5-5
TGTGCCAGCAGCTTGTATCTGGCCCAAGAGACCCAGTACTTC
CASSLYLAQETQYF
>NA|NA|TRBJ2-5|12|TRBV10-3
TGTGCCATCAGTGCGGCCCAAGAGACCCAGTACTTC
CAISAAQETQYF
>NA|NA|TRBJ2-2|11|TRBV6-1
TGTGCCAGCAGGGACACCGGGGAGCTGTTTTTT
CASRDTGELFF
>TRBD1|few|TRBJ2-4|17|TRBV4-1
TGCGCCAGCAGCCGAACAAACAGGGGAAGTGCCAAAAACATTCAGTACTTC
CASSRTNRGSAKNIQYF
>NA|NA|TRBJ1-1|13|TRBV7-3
TGTGCCAGCAGCCATTCAGGGGTATCTGAAGCTTTCTTT
CASSHSGVSEAFF
>TRBD1|few|TRBJ2-3|13|TRBV6-6
TGTGCCAGCAGCGAAGGGGGCTTAGATACGCAGTATTTT
CASSEGGLDTQYF
>TRBD1|NA|TRBJ2-1|13|TRBV7-3
TGTGCCAGCAGCGACTTCCCGGGACAGGAGCAGTTCTTC
CASSDFPGQEQFF
>TRBD2|NA|TRBJ2-1|14|TRBV7-8
TGTGCCAGCAGACCCGGGACTAGCGGTAATGAGCAGTTCTTC
CASRPGTSGNEQFF
>TRBD2|NA|TRBJ2-2|16|TRBV27
TGTGCCAGCAGCCGCGGACTAGCGGGAGGCCCCGGGGAGCTGTTTTTT
CASSRGLAGGPGELFF
>TRBD2|NA|TRBJ2-4|14|TRBV9
TGTGCCAGCAGTTATAGCGGGGAAAGTAACATTCAGTACTTC
CASSYSGESNIQYF
>NA|medium-sized|TRBJ1-5|14|TRBV6-5
TGTGCCAGCAGACGACCCGGACGCAATCAGCCCCAGCATTTT
CASRRPGRNQPQHF
>TRBD2|NA|TRBJ2-2|16|TRBV9
TGTGCCAGCAGCCCTTGGACTAGCAGGAACACCGGGGAGCTGTTTTTT
CASSPWTSRNTGELFF
>TRBD1|NA|TRBJ2-1|15|TRBV6-5
TGTGCCAGCAGTCCCGACAGGGGCATTTACAATGAGCAGTTCTTC
CASSPDRGIYNEQFF
>NA|NA|TRBJ2-7|14|TRBV7-2
TGTGCCAGCAGCTATCGGGGCGTGCCCTACGAGCAGTACTTC
CASSYRGVPYEQYF
>NA|NA|TRBJ2-6|16|TRBV4-1
TGCGCCAGCAGCCAAGAGACAGGAAGCGGGGCCAACGTCCTGACTTTC
CASSQETGSGANVLTF
>NA|NA|TRBJ2-3|17|TRBV19
TGTGCCAGTAGTATAGTCCCCCCTTTACCCGGGACAGATACGCAGTATTTT
CASSIVPPLPGTDTQYF
>NA|NA|TRBJ2-1|15|TRBV5-6
TGTGCCAGCAGCTTGTTAACAGGGGGGGCTAATGAGCAGTTCTTC
CASSLLTGGANEQFF
>TRBD1|NA|TRBJ1-5|12|TRBV9
TGTGCCAGCAGCACAGGGGGTCAGCCCCAGCATTTT
CASSTGGQPQHF
>TRBD2|NA|TRBJ2-2|17|TRBV5-6
TGTGCCAGCAGCTTGGATCTAGCGGGAGGGGAGGCCGGGGAGCTGTTTTTT
CASSLDLAGGEAGELFF
>NA|NA|TRBJ2-5|14|TRBV29-1
TGCAGCGTTGAGTGGGGGAGAGAGCAAGAGACCCAGTACTTC
CSVEWGREQETQYF
>TRBD1|NA|TRBJ2-3|15|TRBV6-5
TGTGCCAGCAGCCCCGGGACAGGGGCCTTTCTTACGCAGTATTTT
CASSPGTGAFLTQYF
>NA|once|TRBJ2-5|15|TRBV27
TGTGCCAGCAGTTTATGGGGGGAGAAACGTGAGACCCAGTACTTC
CASSLWGEKRETQYF
>NA|NA|TRBJ2-7|12|TRBV6-1
TGTGCCAGCAATTTGGGGGCCTACGAGCAGTACTTC
CASNLGAYEQYF
>NA|NA|TRBJ1-4|16|TRBV30
TGTGCCTGGAGCAGACGTGGGGCGGTAGCTAATGAAAAACTGTTTTTT
CAWSRRGAVANEKLFF
>NA|NA|TRBJ2-5|15|TRBV7-8
TGTGCCAGCAGCTCCCCCGGGGGAACCCCAGAGACCCAGTACTTC
CASSSPGGTPETQYF
>NA|NA|TRBJ2-7|13|TRBV19
TGTGCCAGTAGTTTTGGGCCCTCCTACGAGCAGTACTTC
CASSFGPSYEQYF
>NA|NA|TRBJ2-3|17|TRBV15
TGTGCCACCAGCAGAAGCATAGCTAACCACTTGGGTGATACGCAGTATTTT
CATSRSIANHLGDTQYF
>TRBD2|NA|TRBJ2-7|17|TRBV11-2
TGTGCCAGCAGCTACGGACTAGCGGGAGGTTCCTCCTGCGAGCAGTACTTC
CASSYGLAGGSSCEQYF
>TRBD1|NA|TRBJ1-2|17|TRBV4-1
TGCGCCAGCAGTTACCCGGGACAGGGTTTATCTAACTATGGCTACACCTTC
CASSYPGQGLSNYGYTF
>TRBD2|NA|TRBJ2-1|15|TRBV10-2
TGCGCCAGCAGTGAAACTAGCGGGTTATACAATGAGCAGTTCTTC
CASSETSGLYNEQFF
>NA|NA|TRBJ2-2|15|TRBV6-5
TGTGCCAGCAGCTACCCGGGACCACCCAACCGGGAGCTGTTTTTT
CASSYPGPPNRELFF
>NA|few|TRBJ2-7|14|TRBV14
TGTGCCAGCAGCCAAGATTACGGCGGATACGAGCAGTACTTC
CASSQDYGGYEQYF